Described below is a single T cell receptor (beta chain) sequence and its context. Its antigen is as yet unknown. This specimen comes from a study of T-cell reconstitution after alpha-beta-depleted transplantation in children. Study findings and constraints: There were some patients whose high TCRbeta diversity at day 60 came from surviving recipient T cells and thymic progenitors. About two months after transplant, alpha-beta T cells reportedly came from several hundred expanded graft clones. Counts and diversity of T cells one year after transplant came mostly from newly produced T cells.

Unique molecular identifiers were built into the TCRbeta library. TCRdb re-derived calls from the PCR reads in MiXCR, one entry per CDR3 protein. Among approximately 1,000,000 distinct CDR3 sequences, about 29% were seen once, and the ten largest hold 25% to 35%. The ends were cut back, 5 bases at V and 7 bases at J, with 18 bases in the middle. From germline, CDR1 is ENHRY and CDR2 SYGVKD. The CDR3 spans 15 residues. This specimen consisted of PBMCs, mostly from graft donor cells, obtained 360 days after TCRalphabeta/CD19-depleted stem cell transplant. J is TRBJ2-1 and V is TRBV10-3, with D maybe TRBD1 (6 bases). The source of this sequence is a boy less than two years old who had a stem cell transplant for SCID, so the T cells may come from the graft donor. In nucleotides, the CDR3 is TGTGCCATCAGTAGAACCGGGACAAGCCCTAATGAGCAGTTCTTC. Translating gives CAISRTGTSPNEQFF.